What follows are 12 T cell receptor beta chains derived from one specimen sequenced in a study of blood T cells in healthy people across ages. The second PCR ran 7 to 11 cycles with a sample-barcoded 5' primer and J-beta primers. One entry per CDR3 protein, called by TCRdb with MiXCR from the 5' RACE reads. Among 1,800,000 or so distinct CDR3 sequences listed, roughly two fifths were seen once. The sequenced material came from blood. These receptors came from a human donor in good health.

The chain joins TRBV12-5 to TRBJ2-3, with D possibly matching TRBD1 (5 bases). The V and J ends lost 2 bases and 7 bases respectively, with 19 bases between them. The CDR3 consists of 16 residues. Per the germline V gene, CDR1 is LGHNT and CDR2 is FRNRAP. CDR3 loop: CASGLFVGARPYTQYF. The DNA of the CDR3 is TGTGCTAGTGGTTTGTTTGTTGGGGCGCGACCGTATACGCAGTATTTT.

As for this clonotype: The junction and the germline gene differ at one end; a read error may be behind it. In nucleotides, the CDR3 is TGCGCCAGCAGCCAACTGGGGACTAGCGGGGGGGCCAATGGGCAGTTCTTC. Protein product: CASSQLGTSGGANGQFF. The chain is built from TRBV4-3 and TRBJ2-1, with 16 bases identical to TRBD2. The germline gives CDR1 LGHNA, CDR2 YSLEER. The CDR3 is 17 amino acids.

This clonotype has a single count. V is TRBV5-6 and J is TRBJ2-7, with D maybe TRBD1 (5 bases). The J call may be mistaken, given a closer DNA end match to TRBJ2-5. CDR1 is SGHDT and CDR2 is YYEEEE in the germline V gene. The length of the CDR3 is 16 residues. CDR3 sequence reads: CASSFATELRVETQYF. The DNA for the CDR3 is TGTGCCAGCAGCTTCGCGACAGAGTTGAGAGTTGAGACCCAGTACTTC.

The chain employs TRBV20-1 and TRBJ1-6; possible D gene TRBD1, 6 bases. This CDR3 spans 16 amino acids. CDR1 is DFQATT and CDR2 is SNEGSKA in the germline V gene (reference sequence). With 5 bases removed from V and 0 bases from J, the gap between germline ends came to 14 bases. The CDR3 sequence: CSAGQRISSYNSPLHF. The CDR3 bases are TGCAGTGCTGGACAGAGGATAAGCTCCTATAATTCACCCCTCCACTTT.

The chain joins TRBV15 to TRBJ2-1, with D perhaps matching TRBD2 (5 bases). V was shortened by 0 bases and J by 5 bases, with 14 bases between the two germline ends. Germline CDR1 and CDR2: LNHNV and YYDKDF (reference sequence). The CDR3 loop spans 16 amino acids. CDR3 protein: CATSRERGFINNEQFF. Written as DNA, the CDR3 is TGTGCCACCAGCAGAGAGAGAGGGTTCATCAACAATGAGCAGTTCTTC.

The CDR3 sequence is CASSSSRVANYGYTF. The CDR3 DNA reads as TGTGCCAGTAGTAGTTCTCGTGTCGCTAACTATGGCTACACCTTC. The chain uses TRBV19 and TRBJ1-2; D is ambiguous. CDR3 length equals 15 residues. Trimming took 4 bases from V and 0 from J, leaving 12 bases between them. Germline values: CDR1 LNHDA, CDR2 SQIVND (reference sequence). Based on the CDR3 plus reference TRBV19 and TRBJ1-2, the full variable domain is DGGITQSPKYLFRKEGQNVTLSCEQNLNHDAMYWYRQDPGQGLRLIYYSQIVNDFQKGDIAEGYSVSREKKESFPLTVTSAQKNPTAFYLCASSSSRVANYGYTFGSGTRLTVV.

This clonotype was seen ten or more times. V gene TRBV29-1 combines with J gene TRBJ2-1; D could derive from TRBD1 or TRBD2 (5 bases each). In germline, CDR1 is SQVTM, CDR2 ANQGSEA. V was pared by 4 bases and J by 4 bases, with 11 bases between. The CDR3 contains 13 residues. DNA for the CDR3: TGCAGCGTTGCTGGGGGACCTTACAATGAGCAGTTCTTC. This gives the protein CSVAGGPYNEQFF.

The rearrangement links TRBV4-1 to TRBJ1-5, with a tentative D call TRBD1 (5 bases). CDR3 length equals 17 residues. The germline CDR1 and CDR2 sequences are MGHRA and YSYEKL. Trimming took off 0 bases at V and 5 bases at J, with 17 bases between the two ends. The CDR3 DNA reads as TGCGCCAGCAGCCAAGAATTACCGCCAGGGCTCGATCAGCCCCAGCATTTT. Amino acid sequence: CASSQELPPGLDQPQHF.

The V call is TRBV2, the J call TRBJ2-2; D is ambiguous. The V end was cut by 8 bases, the J end by 7 bases, with 17 bases between. The CDR3 sequence is 14 residues long. In germline, CDR1 is SNHLY, CDR2 FYNNEI. CDR3 DNA sequence: TGTGCCAGCGCCTCGGACCCCCTCGTCGGGGAGCTGTTTTTT. Translated, it gives CASASDPLVGELFF.

This clonotype was counted a few times. The chain links TRBV7-8 to TRBJ1-1; D is perhaps TRBD1 (5 bases). Deletions cut 3 bases from V and 8 bases from J, with 13 bases between. The CDR3 sequence is 13 residues long. Germline CDR1 is SGHVS and CDR2 is FQNEAQ. The CDR3 nucleotides read TGTGCCAGCAGCTTGGGCCCCAGGGAGGAAGCTTTCTTT. Translation: CASSLGPREEAFF.

This clonotype was counted between two and nine times. The rearrangement uses TRBV5-5 and TRBJ1-6; D call uncertain. CDR1 SGHKS and CDR2 YYEKEE come from the germline V gene (reference sequence). This CDR3 is 15 amino acids long. The V end was cut by 4 bases, the J end by 11 bases, with 19 bases between. The CDR3 spells CASSHVGYRLAPLHF. Written as DNA, the CDR3 is TGTGCCAGCAGCCACGTGGGGTATCGGCTCGCACCCCTCCACTTT.

The chain links TRBV7-2 to TRBJ1-2, with a tentative D call TRBD1 (6 bases). Germline V gives CDR1 SGHTA, CDR2 FQGNSA. Trimming shortened V by 2 bases and J by 3 bases, and 13 bases separated the two germline ends. This CDR3 is built from 15 residues. The CDR3 sequence is CASSLNRDTYYGYTF. CDR3 bases: TGTGCCAGCAGCTTAAATAGGGACACCTACTATGGCTACACCTTC.